The source of this TCR beta chain is a study of T cell responses to AZD1222 COVID-19 vaccine. General study results and limits: Among the donors, most were white British and more were female, and clonal diversity was possibly underestimated.

V was clipped by 4 bases and J by 8 bases, with 12 bases between them. The V gene's germline CDR1 is SQVTM and CDR2 ANQGSEA. CDR3 length: 12 residues. Samples with a second dose at about 4 or about 12 weeks were pooled together. This table comes from immunoSEQ multiplex PCR, and its TCRdb copy is limited to in-frame clones, with some not included. This sample has about 120,000 clones, with roughly nine tenths found just once. As for this clone: What it binds is unknown.

The receptor was derived from an adult who received the AZD1222 COVID-19 vaccine. The specimen comprised peripheral blood, sampled 28 days after the second AZD1222 dose. This sequence joins TRBV29-1 and TRBJ2-1, with D maybe TRBD1 (6 bases). The CDR3 DNA reads TGCAGCGTTGGGTCAGGGGAGTATGAGCAGTTCTTC. Its translation: CSVGSGEYEQFF.